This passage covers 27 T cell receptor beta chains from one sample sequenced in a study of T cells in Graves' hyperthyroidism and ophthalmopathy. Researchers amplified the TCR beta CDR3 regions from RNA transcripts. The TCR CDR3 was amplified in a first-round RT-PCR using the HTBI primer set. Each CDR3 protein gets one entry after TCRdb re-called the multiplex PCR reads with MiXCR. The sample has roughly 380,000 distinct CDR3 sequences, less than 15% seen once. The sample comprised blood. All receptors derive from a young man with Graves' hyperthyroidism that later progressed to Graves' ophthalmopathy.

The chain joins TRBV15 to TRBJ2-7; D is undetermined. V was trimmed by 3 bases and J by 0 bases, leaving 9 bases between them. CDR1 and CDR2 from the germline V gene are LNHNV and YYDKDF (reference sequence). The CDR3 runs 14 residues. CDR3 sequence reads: CATSSTAFSYEQYF. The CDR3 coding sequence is TGTGCCACCAGCAGTACAGCCTTCTCCTACGAGCAGTACTTC.

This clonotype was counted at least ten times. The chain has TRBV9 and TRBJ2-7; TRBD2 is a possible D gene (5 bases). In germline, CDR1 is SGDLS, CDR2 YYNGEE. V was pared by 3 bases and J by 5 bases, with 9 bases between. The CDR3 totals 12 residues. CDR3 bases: TGTGCCAGCAGCGGGCCCGGGGACGAGCAGTACTTC. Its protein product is CASSGPGDEQYF.

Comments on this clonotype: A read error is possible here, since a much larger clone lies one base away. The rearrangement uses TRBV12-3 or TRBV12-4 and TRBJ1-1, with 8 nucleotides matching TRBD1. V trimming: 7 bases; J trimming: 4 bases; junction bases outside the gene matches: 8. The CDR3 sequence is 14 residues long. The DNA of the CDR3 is TGTGCCAGCACCCCGGGACAGGTGAGCACTGAAGCTTTCTTT. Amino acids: CASTPGQVSTEAFF.

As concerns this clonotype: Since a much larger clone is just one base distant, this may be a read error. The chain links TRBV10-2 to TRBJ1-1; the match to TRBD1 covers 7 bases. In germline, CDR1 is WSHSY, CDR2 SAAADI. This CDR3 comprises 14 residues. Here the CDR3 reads CASSPTTGDTGAFF. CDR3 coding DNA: TGCGCCAGCAGTCCCACAACAGGGGACACTGGAGCTTTCTTT.

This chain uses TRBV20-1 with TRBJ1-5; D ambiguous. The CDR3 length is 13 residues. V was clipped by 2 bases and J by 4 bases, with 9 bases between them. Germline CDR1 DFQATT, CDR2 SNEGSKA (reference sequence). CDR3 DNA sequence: TGCAGTGCTAGACCCACGGGGAATCAGCCCCAGCATTTT. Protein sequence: CSARPTGNQPQHF.

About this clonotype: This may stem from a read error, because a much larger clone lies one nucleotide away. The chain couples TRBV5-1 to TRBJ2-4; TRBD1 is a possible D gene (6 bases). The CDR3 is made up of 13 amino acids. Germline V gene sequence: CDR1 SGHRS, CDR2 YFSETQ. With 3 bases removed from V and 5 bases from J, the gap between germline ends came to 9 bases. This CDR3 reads CASSSAGENIQYF. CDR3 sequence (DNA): TGCGCCAGCAGCTCGGCAGGGGAAAACATTCAGTACTTC.

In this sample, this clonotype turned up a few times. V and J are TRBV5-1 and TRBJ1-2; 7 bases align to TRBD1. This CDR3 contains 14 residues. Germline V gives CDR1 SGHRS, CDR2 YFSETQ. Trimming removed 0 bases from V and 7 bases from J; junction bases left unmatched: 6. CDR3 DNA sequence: TGCGCCAGCAGCTTGGCCGCGAACAGGGGTGGCTACACCTTC. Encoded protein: CASSLAANRGGYTF.

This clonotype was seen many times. The CDR3 here is CAWSATGYNSPLHF. Here the CDR3 DNA reads TGTGCCTGGAGCGCAACAGGATATAATTCACCCCTCCACTTT. The chain combines TRBV30 with TRBJ1-6; tentatively, D is TRBD1 (5 bases). The CDR3 loop spans 14 amino acids. V lost 3 bases, J lost 4 bases, and 10 bases lay in between. Looked up from germline, CDR1 is GTSNPN and CDR2 is SVGIG (reference sequence).

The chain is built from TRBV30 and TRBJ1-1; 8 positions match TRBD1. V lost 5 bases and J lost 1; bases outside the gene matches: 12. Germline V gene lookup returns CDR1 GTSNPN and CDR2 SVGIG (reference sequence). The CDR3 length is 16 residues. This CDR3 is CAWGIAPTGENTEAFF. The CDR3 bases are TGTGCCTGGGGAATCGCCCCGACAGGGGAGAACACTGAAGCTTTCTTT.

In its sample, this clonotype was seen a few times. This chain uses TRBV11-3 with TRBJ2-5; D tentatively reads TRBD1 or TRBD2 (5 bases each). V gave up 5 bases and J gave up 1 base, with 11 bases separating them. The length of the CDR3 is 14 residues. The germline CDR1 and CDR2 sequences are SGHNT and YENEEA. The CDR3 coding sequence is TGTGCCAGCAGCCCTCGGGACGCCCAAGAGACCCAGTACTTC. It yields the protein CASSPRDAQETQYF.

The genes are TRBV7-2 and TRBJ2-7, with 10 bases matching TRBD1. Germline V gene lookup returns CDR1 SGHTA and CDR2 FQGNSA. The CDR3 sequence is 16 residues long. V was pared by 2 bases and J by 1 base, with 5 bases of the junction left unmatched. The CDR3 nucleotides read TGTGCCAGCAGCTTACCCCCGGGACAGGGGTCCTACGAGCAGTACTTC. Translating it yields CASSLPPGQGSYEQYF.

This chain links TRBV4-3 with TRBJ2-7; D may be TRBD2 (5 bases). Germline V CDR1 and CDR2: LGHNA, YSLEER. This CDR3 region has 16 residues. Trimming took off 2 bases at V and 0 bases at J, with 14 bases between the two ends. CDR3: CASSQPSSGNSYEQYF. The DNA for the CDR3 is TGCGCCAGCAGCCAACCCTCCTCCGGGAACTCCTACGAGCAGTACTTC.

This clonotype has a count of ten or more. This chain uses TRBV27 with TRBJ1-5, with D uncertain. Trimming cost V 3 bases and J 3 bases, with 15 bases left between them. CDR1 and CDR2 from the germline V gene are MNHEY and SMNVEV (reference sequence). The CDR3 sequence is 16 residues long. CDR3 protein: CASSLKPLAYNQPQHF. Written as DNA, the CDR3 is TGTGCCAGCAGTTTGAAACCGCTAGCCTACAATCAGCCCCAGCATTTT.

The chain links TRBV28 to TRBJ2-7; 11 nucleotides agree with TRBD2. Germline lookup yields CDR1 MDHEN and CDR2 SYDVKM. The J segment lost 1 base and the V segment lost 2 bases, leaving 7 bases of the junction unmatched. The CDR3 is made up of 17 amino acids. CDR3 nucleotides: TGTGCCAGCAGTTTAGGGACTAGCGGAAGGAAGTCCTACGAGCAGTACTTC. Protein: CASSLGTSGRKSYEQYF.

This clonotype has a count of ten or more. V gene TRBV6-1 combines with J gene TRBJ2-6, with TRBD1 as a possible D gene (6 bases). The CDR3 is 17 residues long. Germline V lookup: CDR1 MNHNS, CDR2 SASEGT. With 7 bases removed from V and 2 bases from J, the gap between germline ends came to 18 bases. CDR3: CASTDRAGEPGANVLTF. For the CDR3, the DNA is TGTGCCAGCACCGACCGGGCAGGGGAACCTGGGGCCAACGTCCTGACTTTC.

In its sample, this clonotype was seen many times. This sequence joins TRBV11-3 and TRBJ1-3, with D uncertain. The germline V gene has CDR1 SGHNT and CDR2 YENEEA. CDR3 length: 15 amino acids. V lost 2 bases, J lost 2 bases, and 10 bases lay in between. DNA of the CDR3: TGTGCCAGCAGCTTAAGGCGGTTTACTGGAAACACCATATATTTT. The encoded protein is CASSLRRFTGNTIYF.

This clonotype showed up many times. Written as DNA, the CDR3 is TGTGCCAGCAGCGTACAGGATTACTACGAGCAGTACTTC. This translates into CASSVQDYYEQYF. The genes are TRBV7-8 and TRBJ2-7, with a possible D match to TRBD1 (5 bases). This CDR3 spans 13 amino acids. Germline lookup yields CDR1 SGHVS and CDR2 FQNEAQ. V lost 5 bases and J 3 bases, leaving 11 bases between the germline ends.

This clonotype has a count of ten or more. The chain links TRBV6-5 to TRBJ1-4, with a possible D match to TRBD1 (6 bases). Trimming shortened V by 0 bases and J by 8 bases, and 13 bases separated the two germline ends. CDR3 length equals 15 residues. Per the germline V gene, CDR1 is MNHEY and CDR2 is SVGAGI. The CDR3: CASSYSGQGSEKLFF. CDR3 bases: TGTGCCAGCAGTTACTCGGGGCAGGGGAGCGAAAAACTGTTTTTT.

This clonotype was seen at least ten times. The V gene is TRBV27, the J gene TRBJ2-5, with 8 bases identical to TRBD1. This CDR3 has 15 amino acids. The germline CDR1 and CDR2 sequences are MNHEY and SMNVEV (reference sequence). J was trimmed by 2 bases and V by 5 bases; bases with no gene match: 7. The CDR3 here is CASSDYTGGQETQYF. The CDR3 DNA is TGTGCCAGCAGTGACTACACAGGGGGGCAAGAGACCCAGTACTTC.

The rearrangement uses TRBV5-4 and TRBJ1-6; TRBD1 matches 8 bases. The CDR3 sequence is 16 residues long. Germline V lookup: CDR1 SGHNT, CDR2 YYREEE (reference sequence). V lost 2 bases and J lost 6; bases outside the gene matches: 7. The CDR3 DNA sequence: TGTGCCAGCAGCTTAAACAGGGGGAGGGTTAATTCACCCCTCCACTTT. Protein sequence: CASSLNRGRVNSPLHF.

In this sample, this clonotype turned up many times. The CDR3 reads CAWSAGYGYTF. The CDR3 bases are TGTGCCTGGAGTGCGGGCTATGGCTACACCTTC. The rearrangement uses TRBV30 and TRBJ1-2; D gene ambiguous. With 1 base removed from V and 4 bases from J, the gap between germline ends came to 4 bases. The V gene's germline CDR1 is GTSNPN and CDR2 SVGIG (reference sequence). The CDR3 totals 11 residues.

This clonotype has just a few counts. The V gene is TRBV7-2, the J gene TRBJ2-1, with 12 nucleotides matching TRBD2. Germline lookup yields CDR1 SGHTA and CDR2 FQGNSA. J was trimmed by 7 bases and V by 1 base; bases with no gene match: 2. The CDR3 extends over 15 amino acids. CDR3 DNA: TGTGCCAGCAGCTTAGGGGGGACTAGCGGGAATGAGCAGTTCTTC. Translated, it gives CASSLGGTSGNEQFF.

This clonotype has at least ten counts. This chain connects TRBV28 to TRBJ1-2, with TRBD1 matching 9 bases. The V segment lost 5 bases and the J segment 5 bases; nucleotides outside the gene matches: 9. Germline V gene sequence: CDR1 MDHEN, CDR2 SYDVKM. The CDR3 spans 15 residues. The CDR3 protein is CASSQGQGGTYGYTF. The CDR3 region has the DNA TGTGCCAGCAGTCAGGGACAGGGAGGAACTTATGGCTACACCTTC.

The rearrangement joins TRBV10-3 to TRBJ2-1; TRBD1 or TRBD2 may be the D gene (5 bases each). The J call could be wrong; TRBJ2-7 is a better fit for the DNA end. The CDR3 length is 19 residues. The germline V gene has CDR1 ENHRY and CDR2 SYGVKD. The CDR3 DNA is TGTGCCATCAGTCAATTCGGCGGAAGGGACGCCGAGGGGCTTAATGAGCAGTACTTC. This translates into CAISQFGGRDAEGLNEQYF.

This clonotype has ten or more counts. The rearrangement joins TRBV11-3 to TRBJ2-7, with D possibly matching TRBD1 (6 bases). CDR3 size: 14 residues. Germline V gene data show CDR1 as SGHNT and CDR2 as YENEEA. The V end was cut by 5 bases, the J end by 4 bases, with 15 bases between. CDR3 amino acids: CASSPQGRKYEQYF. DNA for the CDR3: TGTGCCAGCAGCCCACAGGGTAGGAAATACGAGCAGTACTTC.

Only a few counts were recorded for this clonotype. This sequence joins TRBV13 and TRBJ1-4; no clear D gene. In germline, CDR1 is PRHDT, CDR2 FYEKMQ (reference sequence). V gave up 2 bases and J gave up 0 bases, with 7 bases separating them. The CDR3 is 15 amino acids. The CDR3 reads CASSLYVATNEKLFF. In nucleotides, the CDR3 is TGTGCCAGCAGCTTATACGTTGCAACTAATGAAAAACTGTTTTTT.

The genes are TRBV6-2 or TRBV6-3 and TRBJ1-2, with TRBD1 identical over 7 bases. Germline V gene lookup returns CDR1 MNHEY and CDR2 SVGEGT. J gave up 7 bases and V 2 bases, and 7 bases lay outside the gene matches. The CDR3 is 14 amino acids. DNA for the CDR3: TGTGCCAGCAGTTACCCGACTCGACAGGGTGGCTACACCTTC. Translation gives CASSYPTRQGGYTF.